A selection of T cell receptor beta chains follows, all from one sample in a study of blood T cell repertoires in COVID-19. This table comes from immunoSEQ multiplex PCR, and its TCRdb copy is limited to in-frame clones, with some not included. Among 150,000 to 200,000 clones listed, approximately 82% were seen once. The sample comprised peripheral blood. The receptors come from a woman in her forties with COVID-19, enrolled during active disease. Both conserved end residues are part of each CDR3. Each record gives: D gene, V gene, J gene, clone size, CDR3 DNA, CDR3 protein. A D gene is named only where the DNA matches it firmly. Rows give clone size only sometimes, using once, few, many, or a class for an expanded clone.

>TRBD1|TRBV6-9|TRBJ2-3|.
TGTGCCAGCAGTTTCCGGACAGGGGGCACAGATACGCAGTATTTT
CASSFRTGGTDTQYF
>TRBD1|TRBV6-5|TRBJ2-7|.
TGTGCCAGCAGTTACACGGGACAGGGGGCCGAGCAGTACTTC
CASSYTGQGAEQYF
>TRBD2|TRBV7-9|TRBJ2-2|.
TGTGCCAGCAGCAATCGGATTTCTAGCGGAATCACCGGGGAGCTGTTTTTT
CASSNRISSGITGELFF
>TRBD2|TRBV15|TRBJ2-3|.
TGTGCCACCAGCAGAGATTGGGGTAGGGAGGGATATGCGCAGTATTTT
CATSRDWGREGYAQYF
>.|TRBV4-1|TRBJ2-5|once
TGCGCCAGCAGCCAACCCCCCCAGGTTCCCAGGCAAGAGACCCAGTACTTC
CASSQPPQVPRQETQYF
>.|TRBV7-9|TRBJ2-1|few
TGTGCCAGCAGCTTAGGTCAGGGTACGGGCAATGAGCAGTTCTTC
CASSLGQGTGNEQFF
>TRBD2|TRBV6-5|TRBJ2-7|.
TGTGCCAGCAGTTACGGGGCTAGCGGGTGGGACGAGCAGTACTTC
CASSYGASGWDEQYF
>.|TRBV7-2|TRBJ2-7|.
TGTGCCAGCGTCGAGGTGTCCCGAACGCCCTACGAGCAGTACTTC
CASVEVSRTPYEQYF
>.|TRBV13|TRBJ2-2|.
TGTGCCAGCAGCTTCAGAGGCCCCGCGAACACCGGGGAGCTGTTTTTT
CASSFRGPANTGELFF
>.|TRBV5-1|TRBJ2-5|.
TGCGCCAGCAGCCTCTCTGGACCGGGGGAGACCCAGTACTTC
CASSLSGPGETQYF
>TRBD1|TRBV12-3/TRBV12-4|TRBJ2-5|.
TGTGCCAGCGGCTACAGGGGAGAGACCCAGTACTTC
CASGYRGETQYF
>.|TRBV5-5|TRBJ2-1|.
TGTGCCAGCAGCTTGCTGGATCTGAGGGAGCAGTTCTTC
CASSLLDLREQFF
>.|TRBV7-6|TRBJ2-7|.
TGTGCCAGCAGCTCAGGGGCAGGCAACTCCTACGAGCAGTACTTC
CASSSGAGNSYEQYF
>.|TRBV3-1/TRBV3-2|TRBJ2-1|once
TGTGCCAGCAGCCACCTCTCTAGGGGCAATGAGCAGTTCTTC
CASSHLSRGNEQFF
>.|TRBV18|TRBJ1-5|few
TGTGCCAGCTCACCAAACAGGGTGGATCAGCCCCAGCATTTT
CASSPNRVDQPQHF
>.|TRBV18|TRBJ2-1|.
TGTGCCAGCTCGCCTTCGGGTGAGCAGTTCTTC
CASSPSGEQFF
>.|TRBV28|TRBJ2-5|.
TGTGCCAGCAGTTTATTGGGGGCCAAGGTGACCCAGTACTTC
CASSLLGAKVTQYF
>.|TRBV6-1|TRBJ2-3|.
TGTGCCAGCAGTGGAGGTAGCCGAGGAAGCACAGATACGCAGTATTTT
CASSGGSRGSTDTQYF
>TRBD2|TRBV19|TRBJ2-5|.
TGTGCCAGTAGCATACTAGCGGGAGTTCAAGAGACCCAGTACTTC
CASSILAGVQETQYF
>.|TRBV18|TRBJ1-4|.
TGTGCCAGCTCACTTACATCAACTAATGAAAAACTGTTTTTT
CASSLTSTNEKLFF
>.|TRBV19|TRBJ2-7|.
TGTGCCAGTAGTACCACCACAGGGCACTCCTACGAGCAGTACTTC
CASSTTTGHSYEQYF
>.|TRBV18|TRBJ1-4|.
TGTGCCAGCTCACCACCGAGGGAAGTCGAAAAACTGTTTTTT
CASSPPREVEKLFF
>.|TRBV7-9|TRBJ2-3|.
TGTGCCAGCAGCCCCACCGGGGGGCTTACAGATACGCAGTATTTT
CASSPTGGLTDTQYF
>.|TRBV5-6|TRBJ1-6|.
TGTGCCAGCAGCTCGGAGAGAAGCTCCTATAATTCACCCCTCCACTTT
CASSSERSSYNSPLHF
>.|TRBV6-5|TRBJ2-7|.
TGTGCCAGCAGTCCGGGACACGGGTACGGACAGTACTTC
CASSPGHGYGQYF